The clone carrying this TCR beta chain was observed once. Its antigen is currently unknown. This sample is part of a study of T cell repertoires in cytomegalovirus infection. Across the whole study: CMV infection plus the matching HLA type was flagged by public TCR beta signatures. Study-wide results and caveats: CMV carriers with the relevant HLA were identified by cumulative public TCR beta family frequency.

The CDR3 runs 15 residues. Germline lookup yields CDR1 SQVTM and CDR2 ANQGSEA. Trimming took 6 bases from V and 0 from J; bases not matched to a gene: 10. TCRdb called the reads again in MiXCR, with one record for every CDR3 protein. The sample lists under 850,000 distinct CDR3 sequences, less than 40% seen once, with more than 2.5% in the top ten. Material for sequencing was PBMCs. This TCR was sampled from a human donor in good health (CMV status not recorded). Some clones in this sample may be carry-over from other donors' samples. V and J are TRBV29-1 and TRBJ1-1; 7 bases fit TRBD1. The CDR3 is CSVLDKTGLNTEAFF. The DNA for the CDR3 is TGCAGCGTCCTTGATAAGACAGGGCTGAACACTGAAGCTTTCTTT.